One sample yielded the 14 T cell receptor beta chains listed below, sequenced in a study of radiotherapy plus CTLA-4 blockade in lung cancer. Generated by immunoSEQ multiplex PCR, the TCRdb table keeps only in-frame clones and is missing some. The sample lists 25,000 to 35,000 clones, approximately 78% occurring once. This specimen consisted of peripheral blood, obtained from a patient treated with radiotherapy plus ipilimumab. These receptors were collected from a human donor with non-small cell lung cancer that progressed on radiotherapy plus ipilimumab.

This clone has a handful of counts. The chain couples TRBV1 to TRBJ2-7; the D call TRBD2 from the table was never checked on the DNA. TRBV1 is annotated as a pseudogene. The CDR3 loop spans 12 amino acids. The CDR3 here is CTSSPASWEQYF. The DNA of the CDR3 is TGCACCAGCAGCCCTGCTAGTTGGGAGCAGTACTTC.

The sample holds a few counts of this clone. This sample includes further DNA sequences coding for the same CDR3. V is TRBV5-1 and J is TRBJ1-1; 7 nucleotides align to TRBD1. CDR1 is SGHRS, CDR2 YFSETQ, per germline. The CDR3 totals 15 residues. J lost 1 base, V lost 2 bases, and 5 bases had no gene match. CDR3 DNA sequence: TGCGCCAGCAGCTTAAGGGGGCGAGAGAACACTGAAGCTTTCTTT. It encodes CASSLRGRENTEAFF. Combining the CDR3 with reference TRBV5-1 and TRBJ1-1 gives the whole variable domain KAGVTQTPRYLIKTRGQQVTLSCSPISGHRSVSWYQQTPGQGLQFLFEYFSETQRNKGNFPGRFSGRQFSNSRSEMNVSTLELGDSALYLCASSLRGRENTEAFFGQGTRLTVV.

The gene calls are TRBV5-5 and TRBJ2-7; D possibly corresponds to TRBD1 (5 bases). CDR1 and CDR2 from the germline V gene are SGHKS and YYEKEE (reference sequence). The germline V and J ends were trimmed by 2 bases and 6 bases, with 15 bases remaining between them. The CDR3 contains 14 residues. The CDR3 is CASSFRERGREQYF. DNA of the CDR3: TGTGCCAGCAGCTTCAGGGAAAGAGGTCGCGAGCAGTACTTC.

The chain is built from TRBV18 and TRBJ2-1; D not resolved. This CDR3 spans 12 amino acids. From germline, CDR1 is KGHSH and CDR2 LQKENI. V lost 0 bases, J lost 7 bases, and 4 bases lay in between. The CDR3 is CASSPPLNEQFF. CDR3 nucleotides: TGTGCCAGCTCACCACCCCTAAATGAGCAGTTCTTC.

The chain uses TRBV5-1 and TRBJ1-2; TRBD1 might be the D (6 bases). The CDR3 consists of 17 residues. The V and J ends lost 0 bases and 1 base respectively, with 16 bases between them. Germline CDR1 SGHRS, CDR2 YFSETQ. CDR3 protein: CASSLVGRGPGNYGYTF. As DNA, the CDR3 is TGCGCCAGCAGCTTGGTCGGCAGGGGACCGGGTAACTATGGCTACACCTTC.

The J gene is TRBJ1-4, the V gene TRBV29-1; TRBD1 is a possible D gene (5 bases). The germline gives CDR1 SQVTM, CDR2 ANQGSEA. This CDR3 comprises 14 residues. Trimming removed 4 bases from V and 3 bases from J, with 12 bases in between. The CDR3 coding sequence is TGCAGCGTTGCCAGGGACTGGCCTAATGAAAAACTGTTTTTT. Protein product: CSVARDWPNEKLFF. Together with reference TRBV29-1 and TRBJ1-4, the CDR3 gives the full variable domain: SAVISQKPSRDICQRGTSLTIQCQVDSQVTMMFWYRQQPGQSLTLIATANQGSEATYESGFVIDKFPISRPNLTFSTLTVSNMSPEDSSIYLCSVARDWPNEKLFFGSGTQLSVL.

The CDR3, as DNA: TGTGCCAGCAGCCCAAGGACAGGGGACGGCTACACCTTC. It specifies CASSPRTGDGYTF. The chain recombines TRBV14 with TRBJ1-2, with TRBD1 matching 9 bases. The CDR3 runs 13 residues. V shed 4 bases, J shed 8 bases, and the junction held 5 bases outside the gene matches. Germline CDR1 SGHDN, CDR2 FVKESK.

This chain joins TRBV10-3 and TRBJ1-5; the match to TRBD1 covers 7 bases. The CDR3 has 14 amino acids. Germline CDR1 and CDR2: ENHRY and SYGVKD. Unmatched junction bases numbered 6, after V lost 3 bases and J lost 7 bases. The CDR3 DNA sequence: TGTGCCATCAGTGATCGACAGGGATCGCAGCCCCAGCATTTT. It codes for CAISDRQGSQPQHF.

This clone was observed a single time. The V call is TRBV7-6, the J call TRBJ2-2; D is unresolved. V lost 5 bases and J lost 3, with 13 bases in between. Germline loops: CDR1 SGHVS, CDR2 FNYEAQ. The CDR3 length is 15 residues. In nucleotides, the CDR3 is TGTGCCAGCAGCCTACGTCTCCGGGACACCGGGGAGCTGTTTTTT. This translates into CASSLRLRDTGELFF.

This clone was recorded a few times. The chain has TRBV2 and TRBJ2-7; D not certain. Germline CDR1 reads SNHLY; CDR2 reads FYNNEI. The V gene lost 0 bases and the J gene lost 4 bases, with 13 bases spanning the gap. The CDR3 covers 15 residues. The CDR3 coding sequence is TGTGCCAGCAGTGAAGCATGGCAGGTCAGGTACGAGCAGTACTTC. The encoded protein is CASSEAWQVRYEQYF.

The V call is TRBV5-4, the J call TRBJ2-1, with D perhaps matching TRBD2 (6 bases). Germline loops: CDR1 SGHNT, CDR2 YYREEE (reference sequence). This CDR3 comprises 12 residues. The germline V and J ends were trimmed by 4 bases and 10 bases, with 12 bases remaining between them. Here the CDR3 DNA reads TGTGCCAGCAGCAGGACTAACCTCGAGCAGTTCTTC. Its translation is CASSRTNLEQFF. Supplemented by reference TRBV5-4 and TRBJ2-1, the full variable domain reads ETGVTQSPTHLIKTRGQQVTLRCSSQSGHNTVSWYQQALGQGPQFIFQYYREEENGRGNFPPRFSGLQFPNYSSELNVNALELDDSALYLCASSRTNLEQFFGPGTRLTVL.

The CDR3 sequence is CASSPQGAVGYTF. CDR3 nucleotide sequence: TGTGCCAGCAGCCCACAGGGGGCTGTTGGCTACACCTTC. The chain employs TRBV13 and TRBJ1-2, with 9 bases lining up with TRBD1. This CDR3 is 13 amino acids long. Trimming cost V 5 bases and J 7 bases; bases outside gene matches: 5. Germline-derived CDR1 and CDR2 are PRHDT and FYEKMQ (reference sequence). The whole variable domain, remainder taken from reference TRBV13 and TRBJ1-2, is AAGVIQSPRHLIKEKRETATLKCYPIPRHDTVYWYQQGPGQDPQFLISFYEKMQSDKGSIPDRFSAQQFSDYHSELNMSSLELGDSALYFCASSPQGAVGYTFGSGTRLTVV.

V usage is TRBV9 and J usage is TRBJ1-3, with 8 bases identical to TRBD1. CDR1 is SGDLS and CDR2 is YYNGEE in the germline V gene. The length of the CDR3 is 15 residues. Unmatched junction bases numbered 7, after V lost 4 bases and J lost 4 bases. The CDR3 sequence is CASSLTGAQGNTIYF. For the CDR3, the DNA is TGTGCCAGCAGCCTGACAGGGGCGCAGGGAAACACCATATATTTT.

The rearrangement uses TRBV4-2 and TRBJ2-7, with 9 bases identical to TRBD1. Germline lookup yields CDR1 LGHNA and CDR2 YNFKEQ. The V gene end was trimmed by 1 base and the J gene end by 5 bases; junction bases not matched to a gene: 12. The CDR3 length is 17 residues. The CDR3 DNA reads as TGTGCCAGCAGCCAAGCTGGGGGCGGGACAGGGAATGACGAGCAGTACTTC. Its translation: CASSQAGGGTGNDEQYF.